This T cell receptor beta chain was documented in a study of CD4+ T cells in melanoma. General study points: Reportedly, melanoma neoantigen-specific CD4+ T cells showed varied differentiation states. CD8+ T cell, macrophage and B cell function reportedly correlated with neoantigen-specific CD4+ T cells.

Germline V gene sequence: CDR1 SQVTM, CDR2 ANQGSEA. V lost 8 bases to trimming and J lost 4 bases; unmatched junction nucleotides: 6. CDR3 length: 13 amino acids. Of note for this clone: As yet, its antigen is unknown.

Some clones are missing from TCRdb's copy, which holds only in-frame ones; the method was immunoSEQ multiplex PCR. In the table there are roughly 150,000 clones, nearly 95% of which are singletons. This sequence was found in a human donor with melanoma. V usage is TRBV29-1 and J usage is TRBJ2-5; 11 positions agree with TRBD2. The DNA of the CDR3 is TGCAGCTCGACTAGCGGGGCGGGAGAGACCCAGTACTTC. Its translation is CSSTSGAGETQYF.